This TCR beta chain was identified in a study of early T cells in non-severe SARS-CoV-2 infection. Study-wide context: With bulk RNA from unsorted whole blood as input, sequencing yielded unpaired chains.

This CDR3 is 15 amino acids long. J lost 5 bases, V lost 6 bases, and 6 bases had no gene match. Germline lookup yields CDR1 SGHNT and CDR2 YYREEE (reference sequence). TCRdb called the 5' RACE reads again in MiXCR, with one record for every CDR3 protein. The profile covers fewer than 80,000 distinct CDR3 sequences, with about 13% appearing a single time and 4% to 6% taken by the ten largest. This clonotype was recorded many times. The source of this sequence is an adult who was a healthcare worker with PCR-confirmed SARS-CoV-2 infection or an uninfected control (not recorded which). J is TRBJ2-4 and V is TRBV5-4; 12 positions match TRBD2. Material: whole blood. CDR3 loop: CASTRLAGEENIQYF. The CDR3 DNA reads as TGTGCCAGCACCCGACTAGCGGGAGAGGAAAACATTCAGTACTTC.